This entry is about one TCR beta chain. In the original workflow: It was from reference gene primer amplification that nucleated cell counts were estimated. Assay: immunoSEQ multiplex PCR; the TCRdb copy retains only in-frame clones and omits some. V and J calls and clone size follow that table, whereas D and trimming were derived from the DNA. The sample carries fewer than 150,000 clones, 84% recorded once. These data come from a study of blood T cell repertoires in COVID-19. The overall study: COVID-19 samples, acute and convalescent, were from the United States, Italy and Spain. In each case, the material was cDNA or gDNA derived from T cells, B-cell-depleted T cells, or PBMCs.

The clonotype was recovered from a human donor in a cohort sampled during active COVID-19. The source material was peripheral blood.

The CDR3 bases are TGCGCCAGCTCGAAAGCGGGGCCCAGGGATGAGCAGTTCTTC. This codes for CASSKAGPRDEQFF. V gene TRBV10-1 combines with J gene TRBJ2-1; TRBD2 matches at 7 bases. Germline V lookup: CDR1 WNHNN, CDR2 SYGVQD (reference sequence). The ends lost 8 bases at V and 8 bases at J; junction bases unmatched: 12. This CDR3 region has 14 residues.